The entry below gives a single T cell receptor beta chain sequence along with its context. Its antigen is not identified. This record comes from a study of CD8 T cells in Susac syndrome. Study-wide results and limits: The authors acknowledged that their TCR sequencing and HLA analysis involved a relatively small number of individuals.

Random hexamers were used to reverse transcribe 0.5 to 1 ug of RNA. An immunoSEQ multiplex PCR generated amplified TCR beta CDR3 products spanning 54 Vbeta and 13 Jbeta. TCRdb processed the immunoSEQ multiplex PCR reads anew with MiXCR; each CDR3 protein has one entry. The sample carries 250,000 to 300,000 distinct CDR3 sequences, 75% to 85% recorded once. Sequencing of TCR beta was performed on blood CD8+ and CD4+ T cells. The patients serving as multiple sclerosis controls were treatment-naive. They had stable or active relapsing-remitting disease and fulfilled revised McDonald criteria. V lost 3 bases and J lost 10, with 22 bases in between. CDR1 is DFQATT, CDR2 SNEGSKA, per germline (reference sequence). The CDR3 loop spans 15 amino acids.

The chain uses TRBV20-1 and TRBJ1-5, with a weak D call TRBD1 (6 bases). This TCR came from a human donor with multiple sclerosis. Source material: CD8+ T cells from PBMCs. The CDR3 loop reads CSASSTGRDISPQHF. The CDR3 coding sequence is TGCAGTGCTAGCTCTACAGGGAGGGATATCAGCCCCCAGCATTTT.